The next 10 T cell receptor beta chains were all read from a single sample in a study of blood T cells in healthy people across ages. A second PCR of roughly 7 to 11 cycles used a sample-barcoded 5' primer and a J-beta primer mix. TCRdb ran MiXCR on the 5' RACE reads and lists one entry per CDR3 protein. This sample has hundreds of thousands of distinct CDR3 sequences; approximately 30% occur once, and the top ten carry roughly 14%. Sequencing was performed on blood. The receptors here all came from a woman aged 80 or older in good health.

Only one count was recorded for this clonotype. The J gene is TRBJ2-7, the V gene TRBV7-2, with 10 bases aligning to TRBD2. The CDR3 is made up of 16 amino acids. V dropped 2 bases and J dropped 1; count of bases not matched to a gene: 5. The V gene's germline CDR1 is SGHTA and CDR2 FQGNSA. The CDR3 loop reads CASSLRSGGSSYEQYF. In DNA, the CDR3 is TGTGCCAGCAGCTTACGTAGCGGGGGGTCTTCCTACGAGCAGTACTTC.

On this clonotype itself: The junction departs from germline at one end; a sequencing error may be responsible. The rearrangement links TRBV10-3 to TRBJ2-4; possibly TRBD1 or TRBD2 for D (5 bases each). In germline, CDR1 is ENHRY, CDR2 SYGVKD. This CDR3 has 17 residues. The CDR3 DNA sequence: TGTGCCATCAGTGAAGGGGACGGGCCCGTAGCCAAAAACGTTCAGTACTTC. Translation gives CAISEGDGPVAKNVQYF.

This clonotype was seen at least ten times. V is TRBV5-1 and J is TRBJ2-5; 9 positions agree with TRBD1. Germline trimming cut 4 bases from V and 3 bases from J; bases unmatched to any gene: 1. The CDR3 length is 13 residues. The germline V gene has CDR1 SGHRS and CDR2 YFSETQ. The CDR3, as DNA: TGCGCCAGCAGCGGGGACAGGGAAGAGACCCAGTACTTC. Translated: CASSGDREETQYF.

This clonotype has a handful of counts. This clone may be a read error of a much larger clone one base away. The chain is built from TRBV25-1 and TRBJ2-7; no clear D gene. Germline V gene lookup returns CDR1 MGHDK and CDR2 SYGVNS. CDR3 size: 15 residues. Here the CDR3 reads CACSEWFDGTYEQYF. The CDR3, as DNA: TGTGCCTGCAGTGAATGGTTCGATGGGACCTACGAGCAGTACTTC.

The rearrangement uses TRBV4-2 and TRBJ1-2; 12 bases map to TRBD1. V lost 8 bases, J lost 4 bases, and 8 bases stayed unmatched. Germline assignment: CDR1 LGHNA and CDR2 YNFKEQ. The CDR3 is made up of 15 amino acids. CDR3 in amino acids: CASLRDRGLLYGYTF. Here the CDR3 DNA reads TGTGCCAGCCTCCGGGACAGGGGGCTCCTCTATGGCTACACCTTC.

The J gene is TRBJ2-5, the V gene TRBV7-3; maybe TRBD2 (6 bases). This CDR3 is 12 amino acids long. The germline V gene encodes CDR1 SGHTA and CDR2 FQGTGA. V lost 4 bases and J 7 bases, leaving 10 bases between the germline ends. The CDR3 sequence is CASSSDGGTQYF. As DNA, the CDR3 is TGTGCCAGCAGCTCGGACGGGGGGACCCAGTACTTC.

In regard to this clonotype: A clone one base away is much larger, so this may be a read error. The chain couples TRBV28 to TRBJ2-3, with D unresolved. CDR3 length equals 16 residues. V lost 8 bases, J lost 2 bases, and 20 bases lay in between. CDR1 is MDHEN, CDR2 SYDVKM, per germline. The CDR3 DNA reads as TGTGCCAGCTCTTTAGTGGGGTCAAGTTTCACAGATACGCAGTATTTT. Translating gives CASSLVGSSFTDTQYF.

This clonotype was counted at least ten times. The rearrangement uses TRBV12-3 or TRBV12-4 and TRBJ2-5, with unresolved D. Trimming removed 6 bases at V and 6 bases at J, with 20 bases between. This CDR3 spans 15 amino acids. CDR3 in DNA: TGTGCCAGCAGCTCAAACGGCGGTCAAGGACAGACCCAGTACTTC. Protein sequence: CASSSNGGQGQTQYF.

The CDR3: CASSPRPRGNTEAFF. The DNA for the CDR3 is TGTGCCAGCAGCCCCCGACCTCGAGGGAACACTGAAGCTTTCTTT. V gene TRBV12-3 or TRBV12-4 combines with J gene TRBJ1-1; D remains ambiguous. The CDR3 contains 15 residues. Trimming stripped 6 bases from V and 1 base from J, with 15 bases between.

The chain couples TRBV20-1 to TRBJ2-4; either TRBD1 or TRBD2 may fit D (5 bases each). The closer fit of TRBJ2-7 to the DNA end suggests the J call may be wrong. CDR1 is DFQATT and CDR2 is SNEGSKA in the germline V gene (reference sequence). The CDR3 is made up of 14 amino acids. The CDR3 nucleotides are TGCAGTGCTGGGGGAGACCTGGACGGGGACGAGCAGTACTTC. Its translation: CSAGGDLDGDEQYF.